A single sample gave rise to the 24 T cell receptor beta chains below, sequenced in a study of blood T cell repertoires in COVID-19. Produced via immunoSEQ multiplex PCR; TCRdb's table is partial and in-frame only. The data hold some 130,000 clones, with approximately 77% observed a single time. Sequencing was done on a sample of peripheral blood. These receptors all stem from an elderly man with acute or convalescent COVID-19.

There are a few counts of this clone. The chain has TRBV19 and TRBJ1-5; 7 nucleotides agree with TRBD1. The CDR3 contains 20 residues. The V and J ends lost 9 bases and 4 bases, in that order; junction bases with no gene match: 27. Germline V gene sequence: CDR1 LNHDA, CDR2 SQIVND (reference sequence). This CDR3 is CASRRTRGTVPQLDNQPQHF. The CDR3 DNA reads TGTGCCAGCAGAAGGACGAGGGGGACAGTCCCCCAACTGGATAATCAGCCCCAGCATTTT.

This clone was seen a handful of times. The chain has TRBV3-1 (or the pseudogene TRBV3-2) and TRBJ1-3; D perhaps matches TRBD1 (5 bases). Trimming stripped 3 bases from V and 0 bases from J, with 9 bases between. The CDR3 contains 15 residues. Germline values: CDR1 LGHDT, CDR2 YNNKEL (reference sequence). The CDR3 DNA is TGTGCCAGCAGCCACCTGACAGACTCTGGAAACACCATATATTTT. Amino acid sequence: CASSHLTDSGNTIYF.

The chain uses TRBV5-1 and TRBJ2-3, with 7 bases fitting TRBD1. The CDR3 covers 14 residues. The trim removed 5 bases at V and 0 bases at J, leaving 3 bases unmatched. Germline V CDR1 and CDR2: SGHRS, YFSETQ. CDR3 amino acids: CASSGTASTDTQYF. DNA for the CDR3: TGCGCCAGCAGTGGGACAGCTAGCACAGATACGCAGTATTTT.

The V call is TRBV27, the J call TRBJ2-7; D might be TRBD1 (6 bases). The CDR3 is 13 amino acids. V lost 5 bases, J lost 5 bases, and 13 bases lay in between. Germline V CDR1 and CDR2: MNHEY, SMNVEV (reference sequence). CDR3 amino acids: CASSHTGYHEQYF. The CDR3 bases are TGTGCCAGCAGTCACACAGGGTACCACGAGCAGTACTTC.

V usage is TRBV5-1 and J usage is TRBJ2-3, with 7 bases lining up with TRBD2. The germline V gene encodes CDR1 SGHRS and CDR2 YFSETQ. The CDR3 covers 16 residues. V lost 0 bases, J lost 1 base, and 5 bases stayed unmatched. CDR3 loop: CASSLETGRGTDTQYF. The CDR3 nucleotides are TGCGCCAGCAGCTTGGAAACGGGGAGGGGCACAGATACGCAGTATTTT.

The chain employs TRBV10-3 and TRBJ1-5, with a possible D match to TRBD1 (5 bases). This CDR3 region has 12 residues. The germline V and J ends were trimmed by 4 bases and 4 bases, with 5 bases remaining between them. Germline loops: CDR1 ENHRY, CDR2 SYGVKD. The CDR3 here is CAISGTNQPQHF. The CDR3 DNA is TGTGCCATCAGTGGGACAAATCAGCCCCAGCATTTT.

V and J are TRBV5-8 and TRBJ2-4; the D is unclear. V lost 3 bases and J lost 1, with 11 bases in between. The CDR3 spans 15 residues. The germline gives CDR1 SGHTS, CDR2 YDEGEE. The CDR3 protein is CASSYSGSAKNIQYF. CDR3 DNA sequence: TGTGCCAGCAGCTATTCAGGATCGGCCAAAAACATTCAGTACTTC.

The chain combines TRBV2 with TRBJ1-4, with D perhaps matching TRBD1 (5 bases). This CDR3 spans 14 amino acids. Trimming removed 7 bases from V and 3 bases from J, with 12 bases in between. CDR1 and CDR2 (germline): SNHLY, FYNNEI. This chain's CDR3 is CASTRKGSNEKLFF. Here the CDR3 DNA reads TGTGCCAGCACCAGAAAGGGGTCTAATGAAAAACTGTTTTTT.

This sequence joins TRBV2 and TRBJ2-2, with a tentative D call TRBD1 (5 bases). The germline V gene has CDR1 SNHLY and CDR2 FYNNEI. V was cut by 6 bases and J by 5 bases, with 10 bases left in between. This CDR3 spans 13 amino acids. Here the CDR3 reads CASRARQTGELFF. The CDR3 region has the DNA TGTGCCAGCAGAGCTAGACAGACCGGGGAGCTGTTTTTT.

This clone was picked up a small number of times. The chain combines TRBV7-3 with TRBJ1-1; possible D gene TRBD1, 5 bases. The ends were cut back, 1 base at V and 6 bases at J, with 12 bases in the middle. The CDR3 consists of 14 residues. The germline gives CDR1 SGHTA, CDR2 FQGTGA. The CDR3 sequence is CASSLNAGPAEAFF. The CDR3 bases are TGTGCCAGCAGCTTAAATGCAGGGCCGGCTGAAGCTTTCTTT.

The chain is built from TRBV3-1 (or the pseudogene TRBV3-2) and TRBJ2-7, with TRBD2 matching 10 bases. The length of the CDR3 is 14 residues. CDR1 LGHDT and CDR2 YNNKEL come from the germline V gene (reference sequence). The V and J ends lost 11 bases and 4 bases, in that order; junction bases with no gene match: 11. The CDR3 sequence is CAVSSAGGFYEQYF. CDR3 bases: TGTGCCGTATCGTCAGCGGGGGGGTTTTACGAGCAGTACTTC.

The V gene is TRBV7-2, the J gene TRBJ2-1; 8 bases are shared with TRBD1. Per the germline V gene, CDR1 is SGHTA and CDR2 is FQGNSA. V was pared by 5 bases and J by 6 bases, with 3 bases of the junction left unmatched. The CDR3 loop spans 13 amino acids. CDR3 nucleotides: TGTGCCAGCAGCCGGGACAGGATCAATGAGCAGTTCTTC. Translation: CASSRDRINEQFF.

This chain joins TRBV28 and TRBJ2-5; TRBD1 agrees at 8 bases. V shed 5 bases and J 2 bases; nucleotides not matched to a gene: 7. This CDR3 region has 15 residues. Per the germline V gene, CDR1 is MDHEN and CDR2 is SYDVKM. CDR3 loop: CASSPVGQGQETQYF. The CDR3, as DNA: TGTGCCAGCAGTCCCGTTGGACAGGGACAAGAGACCCAGTACTTC.

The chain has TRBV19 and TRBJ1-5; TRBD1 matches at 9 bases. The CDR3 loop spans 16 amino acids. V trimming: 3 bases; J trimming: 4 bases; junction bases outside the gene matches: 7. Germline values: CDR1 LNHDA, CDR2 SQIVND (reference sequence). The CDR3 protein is CASSIPTTGGNQPQHF. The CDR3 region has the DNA TGTGCCAGTAGTATTCCGACGACAGGGGGAAATCAGCCCCAGCATTTT.

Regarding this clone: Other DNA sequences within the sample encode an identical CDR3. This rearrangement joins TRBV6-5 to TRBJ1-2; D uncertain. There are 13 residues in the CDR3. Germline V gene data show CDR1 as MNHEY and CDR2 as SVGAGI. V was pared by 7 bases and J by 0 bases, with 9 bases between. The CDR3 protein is CASTPWPNYGYTF. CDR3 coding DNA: TGTGCCAGCACCCCCTGGCCTAACTATGGCTACACCTTC.

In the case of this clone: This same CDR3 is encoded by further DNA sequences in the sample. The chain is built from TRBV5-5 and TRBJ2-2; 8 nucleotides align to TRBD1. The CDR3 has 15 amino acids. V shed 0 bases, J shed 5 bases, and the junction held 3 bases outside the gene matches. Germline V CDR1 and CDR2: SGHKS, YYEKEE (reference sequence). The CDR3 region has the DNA TGTGCCAGCAGCTTGGGGACAGGGAGTACCGGGGAGCTGTTTTTT. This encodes CASSLGTGSTGELFF.

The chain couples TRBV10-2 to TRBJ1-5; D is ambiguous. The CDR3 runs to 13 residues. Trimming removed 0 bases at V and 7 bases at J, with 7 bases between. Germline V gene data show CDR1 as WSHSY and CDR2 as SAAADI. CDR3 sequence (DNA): TGCGCCAGCAGTGAGTCGAGATGGCAGCCCCAGCATTTT. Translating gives CASSESRWQPQHF.

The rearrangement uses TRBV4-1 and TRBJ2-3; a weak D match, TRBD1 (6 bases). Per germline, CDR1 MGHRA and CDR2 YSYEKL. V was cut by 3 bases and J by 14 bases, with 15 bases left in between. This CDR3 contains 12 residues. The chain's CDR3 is CASSHQPGHRYF. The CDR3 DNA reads TGCGCCAGCAGCCATCAACCGGGACACCGGTATTTT.

As DNA, the CDR3 is TGTGCCAGCAGCCACCTGACAGGGTTAGAGACCCAGTACTTC. It encodes CASSHLTGLETQYF. The chain recombines TRBV6-2 or TRBV6-3 with TRBJ2-5, with 7 positions matching TRBD1. With 6 bases clipped from V and 4 bases from J, the junction kept 8 bases outside the gene matches. CDR1 MNHEY and CDR2 SVGEGT come from the germline V gene. The CDR3 runs to 14 residues.

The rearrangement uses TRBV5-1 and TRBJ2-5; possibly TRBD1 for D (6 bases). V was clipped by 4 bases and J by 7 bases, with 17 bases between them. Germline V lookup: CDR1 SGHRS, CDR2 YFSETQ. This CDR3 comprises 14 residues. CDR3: CASSPRGQPATQYF. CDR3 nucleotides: TGCGCCAGCAGCCCAAGAGGACAGCCGGCGACCCAGTACTTC.

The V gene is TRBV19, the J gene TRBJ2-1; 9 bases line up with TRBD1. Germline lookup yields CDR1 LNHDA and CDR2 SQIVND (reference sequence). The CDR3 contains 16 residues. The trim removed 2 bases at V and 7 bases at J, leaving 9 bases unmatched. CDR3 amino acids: CASSIMGTGNQNEQFF. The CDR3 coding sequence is TGTGCCAGTAGTATAATGGGGACAGGGAATCAGAATGAGCAGTTCTTC.

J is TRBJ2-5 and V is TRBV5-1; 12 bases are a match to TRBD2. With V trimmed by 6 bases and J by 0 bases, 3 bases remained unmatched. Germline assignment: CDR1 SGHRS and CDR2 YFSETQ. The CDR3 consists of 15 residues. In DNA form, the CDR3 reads TGCGCCAGCACCACTAGCGGGGGGAACCAAGAGACCCAGTACTTC. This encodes CASTTSGGNQETQYF.

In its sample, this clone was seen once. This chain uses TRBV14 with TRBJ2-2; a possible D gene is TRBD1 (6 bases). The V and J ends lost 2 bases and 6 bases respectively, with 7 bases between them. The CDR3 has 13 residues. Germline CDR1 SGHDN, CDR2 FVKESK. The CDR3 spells CASSQRQAGELFF. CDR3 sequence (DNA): TGTGCCAGCAGCCAACGACAGGCCGGGGAGCTGTTTTTT.

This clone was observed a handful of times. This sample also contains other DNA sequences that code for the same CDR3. CDR3 in amino acids: CASSPTGTQPQHF. For the CDR3, the DNA is TGTGCCAGCTCACCGACAGGAACTCAGCCCCAGCATTTT. The gene calls are TRBV18 and TRBJ1-5; tentative D call: TRBD1 (6 bases). Germline V gives CDR1 KGHSH, CDR2 LQKENI. CDR3 length: 13 amino acids. The V end was cut by 3 bases, the J end by 6 bases, with 9 bases between.